The rows below give T cell receptor beta chains drawn from one sample of a study of T cells in Graves' hyperthyroidism and ophthalmopathy. One entry per CDR3 protein results from TCRdb running MiXCR on the multiplex PCR reads. The table lists around 720,000 distinct CDR3 sequences, 30% to 40% of them singletons. Sample: blood. The source is a woman in her 40s with Graves' hyperthyroidism. Each CDR3 is given without its conserved first and last residue. Rows give clone size only sometimes, using once, few, many, or a class for an expanded clone.

J gene: -
clone size: -
V gene: TRBV7-9
CDR3 protein: ASRVGGEQF

J gene: TRBJ1-5
clone size: -
V gene: TRBV19
CDR3 protein: ASSIARQGIRNQPQH

J gene: TRBJ2-7
clone size: -
V gene: TRBV20-1
CDR3 protein: SARTGGFEQY

J gene: TRBJ1-6
clone size: -
V gene: TRBV6-5
CDR3 protein: ASSGGTARNSPLH

J gene: TRBJ2-7
clone size: many
V gene: TRBV6-5
CDR3 protein: ASSRTGREQY

J gene: TRBJ1-3
clone size: many
V gene: TRBV10-3
CDR3 protein: AIRGDSGNTIY

J gene: TRBJ1-6
clone size: -
V gene: TRBV4-3
CDR3 protein: ASSQDSVAGSNSPLH

J gene: TRBJ2-7
clone size: many
V gene: TRBV29-1
CDR3 protein: SGVGQGNYEQY

J gene: TRBJ1-2
clone size: -
V gene: TRBV5-1
CDR3 protein: ASSWDGQGSYGYT

J gene: TRBJ2-3
clone size: -
V gene: TRBV6-5
CDR3 protein: ASSSPTSGGSDTQY

J gene: TRBJ1-5
clone size: -
V gene: TRBV24-1
CDR3 protein: ATGGTVSNQPQH

J gene: TRBJ1-4
clone size: few
V gene: TRBV20-1
CDR3 protein: SARPQLATNEKLF

J gene: TRBJ1-1
clone size: -
V gene: TRBV7-9
CDR3 protein: ASRTGPDEAF

J gene: TRBJ2-3
clone size: -
V gene: TRBV7-3
CDR3 protein: ASSRKWDTDTQY

J gene: TRBJ1-3
clone size: -
V gene: TRBV12-3/TRBV12-4
CDR3 protein: AGSTGQGIGNTIY

J gene: TRBJ1-6
clone size: many
V gene: TRBV5-6
CDR3 protein: ASSLISGAQSPLH

J gene: TRBJ2-5
clone size: -
V gene: TRBV27
CDR3 protein: ASSLGLATRGETQY

J gene: TRBJ1-4
clone size: -
V gene: TRBV7-8
CDR3 protein: ASSLDRVFGEKLF

J gene: TRBJ1-3
clone size: -
V gene: TRBV7-9
CDR3 protein: ASSSIGQGSGNTIY

J gene: TRBJ2-5
clone size: many
V gene: TRBV7-2
CDR3 protein: ASSHRLWRPAGAEETQY

J gene: TRBJ1-6
clone size: few
V gene: TRBV10-3
CDR3 protein: ASSYGTDSPLH

J gene: TRBJ2-6
clone size: many
V gene: TRBV24-1
CDR3 protein: ATSDSGANVLT

J gene: TRBJ1-1
clone size: -
V gene: TRBV20-1
CDR3 protein: SALPGQGSTEAF

J gene: TRBJ2-6
clone size: many
V gene: TRBV19
CDR3 protein: ATRRGSGANVLT

J gene: TRBJ2-7
clone size: many
V gene: TRBV2
CDR3 protein: ASSDPTSGGFYEQY

J gene: TRBJ1-2
clone size: few
V gene: TRBV15
CDR3 protein: ATSRDRADYGYT

J gene: TRBJ1-4
clone size: many
V gene: TRBV14
CDR3 protein: ASSQPRAARGNEKLF

J gene: TRBJ1-1
clone size: many
V gene: TRBV7-2
CDR3 protein: ASSLGTGAF

J gene: TRBJ1-5
clone size: -
V gene: TRBV12-3/TRBV12-4
CDR3 protein: ASLRQGFGNQPQH

J gene: TRBJ2-7
clone size: once
V gene: TRBV20-1
CDR3 protein: SARWSSYEQY

J gene: TRBJ1-5
clone size: -
V gene: TRBV7-2
CDR3 protein: ASSGSGAGGHQPQH

J gene: TRBJ2-5
clone size: few
V gene: TRBV27
CDR3 protein: ASSLKLRTGYQETQY

J gene: TRBJ1-5
clone size: -
V gene: TRBV24-1
CDR3 protein: ATSDSSGRQPQH

J gene: TRBJ1-2
clone size: many
V gene: TRBV19
CDR3 protein: ASSIFYGYT

J gene: TRBJ2-5
clone size: many
V gene: TRBV9
CDR3 protein: ASSDGGLRETQY

J gene: TRBJ2-7
clone size: many
V gene: TRBV7-2
CDR3 protein: ASSFQPGAYEQY

J gene: TRBJ1-5
clone size: -
V gene: TRBV6-2/TRBV6-3
CDR3 protein: ASSVQGRFNQPQH

J gene: TRBJ1-1
clone size: -
V gene: TRBV14
CDR3 protein: ASSQDIGQVTEAF

J gene: TRBJ2-1
clone size: few
V gene: TRBV29-1
CDR3 protein: SVREGRALF